A selection of T cell receptor beta chains follows, all from one sample in a study of blood T cell repertoires in COVID-19. Sequencing was performed with immunoSEQ multiplex PCR; in TCRdb, only in-frame clones are kept and a portion is missing. The table lists more than 85,000 clones, more than 65% of them singletons, with 7.9% in the top ten. Sequenced sample: peripheral blood. The receptors were gathered from a woman aged 80 or older with active or convalescent COVID-19. The CDR3 runs from the conserved cysteine through the conserved F or W. A D gene is named only where the DNA matches it firmly. Not all rows give a size; the values are once, few, many and, for expanded clones, a class.

TRBV30	TRBJ1-4	-	-	TGTGCCTGGAGGGACAGTGCAACTAATGAAAAACTGTTTTTT	CAWRDSATNEKLFF
TRBV2	TRBJ2-7	-	-	TGTGCCACCCAGTTCCAGGCTACCTACGAGCAGTACTTC	CATQFQATYEQYF
TRBV5-6	TRBJ2-1	-	-	TGTGCCAGCTCCTTTTACAATGAGCAGTTCTTC	CASSFYNEQFF
TRBV2	TRBJ2-1	once	TRBD2	TGTGCCAGCAGCGGGACTAGTTTAAACAATGAGCAGTTCTTC	CASSGTSLNNEQFF
TRBV5-1	TRBJ2-7	-	-	TGCGCCAGCAGCCTGGAGGGGCTGAGCTCCTACGAGCAGTACTTC	CASSLEGLSSYEQYF
TRBV2	TRBJ2-4	-	-	TGTGCCAGCAGTGAACCTTTAAGGGGTTTTGGAGCCAAAAACATTCAGTACTTC	CASSEPLRGFGAKNIQYF
TRBV6-5	TRBJ2-6	-	-	TGTGCCAGCAGGGGGACTTTCTCTGGGGCCAACGTCCTGACTTTC	CASRGTFSGANVLTF
TRBV7-2	TRBJ2-1	-	TRBD2	TGTGCCAGCAGCTCCCTAACCCCTAGCGGTGAGCAGTTCTTC	CASSSLTPSGEQFF
TRBV3-1/TRBV3-2	TRBJ1-1	-	TRBD1	TGTGCCAGCAGCCGAGGGGGCGCGGGCACTGAAGCTTTCTTT	CASSRGGAGTEAFF
TRBV10-1	TRBJ2-2	-	TRBD2	TGCGCCAGCGGAAAATCGACTAGCGGGAGGGTGGGCACCGGGGAGCTGTTTTTT	CASGKSTSGRVGTGELFF
TRBV7-6	TRBJ2-1	-	-	TGTGCCAGCAGCTTACAGGGGACATGGAACAATGAGCAGTTCTTC	CASSLQGTWNNEQFF
TRBV9	TRBJ2-3	-	-	TGTGCCAGCAGCGTAGTGGGGGGAGGCACAGATACGCAGTATTTT	CASSVVGGGTDTQYF
TRBV6-4	TRBJ2-1	once	-	TGTGCCAGCAGGCCACTAGTTTCGTCCAATGAGCAGTTCTTC	CASRPLVSSNEQFF
TRBV7-3	TRBJ2-3	-	TRBD1	TGTGCCAGCGGACAGGGGGCATCGGATACGCAGTATTTT	CASGQGASDTQYF
TRBV19	TRBJ1-2	-	-	TGTGCCAGTAGTATCAATGGCTGGTATGGCTACACCTTC	CASSINGWYGYTF
TRBV9	TRBJ2-5	-	-	TGTGCCAGCAGCGTGGCGGCAGTCCAAGAGACCCAGTACTTC	CASSVAAVQETQYF
TRBV18	TRBJ2-7	-	-	TGTGCCAGCTCTTGGGGGGACTACGAGCAGTACTTC	CASSWGDYEQYF
TRBV5-1	TRBJ1-3	-	-	TGCGCCAGCAGGCAGACAGGAGGCTCTGGAAACACCATATATTTT	CASRQTGGSGNTIYF
TRBV30	TRBJ2-1	-	-	TGTGCCTGGACGATTGGGGGGGAGCAGTTCTTC	CAWTIGGEQFF
TRBV19	TRBJ2-5	-	-	TGTGCCAGTAGTATAGGCGAGTTAGAGACCCAGTACTTC	CASSIGELETQYF
TRBV30	TRBJ1-3	-	-	TGTGCCTGGATCCGAAGGGGATCCGCAAACACCATATATTTT	CAWIRRGSANTIYF
TRBV6-5	TRBJ2-3	-	-	TGTGCCAGCAGCCAGGGAGATACGCAGTATTTT	CASSQGDTQYF
TRBV2	TRBJ1-4	few	-	TGTGCCAGCAGTCGAACAGAGATGTTCGATAAACTGTTTTTT	CASSRTEMFDKLFF
TRBV7-8	TRBJ2-3	-	-	TGTGCCAGCAGCTTAGGAAGCGACAGGGATACGCAGTATTTT	CASSLGSDRDTQYF